This T cell receptor (beta chain) was captured in a study of regulatory T cells in long-lasting Graves disease. Documented time point: newly diagnosed GD, antithyroid drugs for less than 3 months. The TCR library used RNA extracted from PBMCs. With iRepertoire HTBI primers and Arm-PCR of CDR3 regions, TCR beta libraries were built. Each CDR3 protein is one row after TCRdb ran MiXCR on the multiplex PCR reads. The sample contains 360,000 or so distinct CDR3 sequences, 15% to 20% of which appear only once. This clonotype was counted ten times or more. Its specificity is unknown. Germline values: CDR1 DFQATT, CDR2 SNEGSKA (reference sequence). V lost 3 bases and J lost 2; bases outside the gene matches: 8. The CDR3 extends over 16 amino acids. Study-level points and caveats: It was peripheral blood alone, not thyroid tissue, that was studied.

A further study also used this sample, focusing on T cells in Graves' hyperthyroidism and ophthalmopathy. As that study records: Across 18 months, stable Graves' hyperthyroidism was marked by no progression to ophthalmopathy. Exclusions: uncontrolled infection, other autoimmune disease, pregnancy, lactation. In the first-round RT-PCR of the TCR CDR3, the HTBI primer set was used.

V is TRBV20-1 and J is TRBJ2-1; the match to TRBD2 covers 9 bases. The receptor was derived from a woman younger than 35 with Graves disease. Sequencing was performed on peripheral blood mononuclear cells (PBMCs), taken at new diagnosis, from a patient treated with antithyroid drugs. CDR3 protein: CSARSGRSEAYNEQFF. DNA of the CDR3: TGCAGTGCTAGGAGCGGGAGGAGTGAGGCCTACAATGAGCAGTTCTTC.